The present T cell receptor beta chain was sequenced within a study of blood T cell repertoires in COVID-19. Study information: Collection of acute and convalescent COVID-19 samples took place in the United States, Italy and Spain. Sample material is recorded as cDNA or gDNA derived from T cells, B-cell-depleted T cells, or PBMCs.

This CDR3 is 13 amino acids long. V lost 8 bases, J lost 5 bases, and 7 bases stayed unmatched. The method was immunoSEQ multiplex PCR; TCRdb's version includes in-frame clones alone and lacks a portion of them. The sample contains around 370,000 clones, more than 75% of which appear only once. Individuals drawn from approximately 26 US areas were about 18 to 100 years old. Donors of Cohort 3 who recovered were those that had two negative PCRs, clearance, or symptom resolution. The chain has TRBV12-3 or TRBV12-4 and TRBJ2-7, with TRBD1 matching over 9 bases. Sequencing input: PBMCs or T cells enriched from blood (not recorded which). This TCR came from a woman younger than 35 who had recovered from COVID-19. DNA of the CDR3: TGTGCCAGCGGGGGGACAGGGATCCACGAGCAGTACTTC. This gives the protein CASGGTGIHEQYF.